This T cell receptor beta chain was recovered during a study of CD8 T cells in ankylosing spondylitis. Study outcomes and limitations: Roughly eight highly homologous variants made up a TCR beta motif that seemed to typify ankylosing spondylitis blood.

As to this clonotype: Its target is not known.

TCRdb analysed the 5' RACE reads with MiXCR anew, one entry per CDR3 protein. The sample yields roughly 90,000 distinct CDR3 sequences, 9% seen once. V lost 8 bases and J lost 5, with 21 bases in between. This CDR3 has 15 residues. Germline V gene sequence: CDR1 MNHNS, CDR2 SASEGT. The TCR comes from a male donor with ankylosing spondylitis. Material: blood, either unsorted or a sorted T cell fraction (not recorded which). The chain uses TRBV6-1 and TRBJ2-5, with a weak D call TRBD2 (6 bases). CDR3 amino acids: CASGPGGGSLETQYF. CDR3 in DNA: TGTGCCAGCGGCCCCGGCGGAGGGTCGTTGGAGACCCAGTACTTC.